This T cell receptor beta chain originates from a study of control samples from healthy donors and cancer patients. Trimming cost V 7 bases and J 6 bases, with 19 bases left between them. Germline CDR1 reads MNHEY; CDR2 reads SMNVEV (reference sequence). The CDR3 loop spans 16 amino acids. Profiling relied on immunoSEQ multiplex PCR, and the TCRdb table lists in-frame clones only, not all of them. The sample comprises around 170,000 clones, 85% to 90% of which are singletons, and around 1.4% rests with the top ten. This sequence was found in a woman aged 45-60 years in good health. Sample: blood. The V gene is TRBV27, the J gene TRBJ1-6, with D perhaps TRBD1 (5 bases). The CDR3 reads CASTPRIGVGNSPLHF. The CDR3 DNA reads as TGTGCCAGCACCCCTCGGATAGGGGTGGGTAATTCACCCCTCCACTTT.